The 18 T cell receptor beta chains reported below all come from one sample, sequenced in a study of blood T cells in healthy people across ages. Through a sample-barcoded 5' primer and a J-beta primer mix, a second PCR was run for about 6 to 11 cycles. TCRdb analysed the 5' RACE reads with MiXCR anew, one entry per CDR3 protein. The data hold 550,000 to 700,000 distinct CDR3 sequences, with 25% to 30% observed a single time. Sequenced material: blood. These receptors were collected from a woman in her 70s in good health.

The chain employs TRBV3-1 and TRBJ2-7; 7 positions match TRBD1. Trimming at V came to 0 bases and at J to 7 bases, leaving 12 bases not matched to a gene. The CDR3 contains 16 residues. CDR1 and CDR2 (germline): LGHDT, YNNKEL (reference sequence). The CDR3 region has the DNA TGTGCCAGCAGCCAAGAGTGGAACAGGGGCCAAGAAGAGCAGTACTTC. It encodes CASSQEWNRGQEEQYF.

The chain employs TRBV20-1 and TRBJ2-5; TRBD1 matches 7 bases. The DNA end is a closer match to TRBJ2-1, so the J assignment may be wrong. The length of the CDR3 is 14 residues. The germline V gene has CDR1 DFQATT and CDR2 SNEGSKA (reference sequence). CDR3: CSAILGQWTGGQFF. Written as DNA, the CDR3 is TGCAGTGCTATCTTGGGACAGTGGACTGGGGGGCAGTTCTTC.

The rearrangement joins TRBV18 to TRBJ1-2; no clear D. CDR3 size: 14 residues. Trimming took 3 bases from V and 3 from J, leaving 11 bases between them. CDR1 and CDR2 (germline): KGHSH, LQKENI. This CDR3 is CASSPNSWYYGYTF. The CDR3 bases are TGTGCCAGCTCACCTAACAGCTGGTACTATGGCTACACCTTC. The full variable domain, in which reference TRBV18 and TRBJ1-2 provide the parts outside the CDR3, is NAGVMQNPRHLVRRRGQEARLRCSPMKGHSHVYWYRQLPEEGLKFMVYLQKENIIDESGMPKERFSAEFPKEGPSILRIQQVVRGDSAAYFCASSPNSWYYGYTFGSGTRLTVV.

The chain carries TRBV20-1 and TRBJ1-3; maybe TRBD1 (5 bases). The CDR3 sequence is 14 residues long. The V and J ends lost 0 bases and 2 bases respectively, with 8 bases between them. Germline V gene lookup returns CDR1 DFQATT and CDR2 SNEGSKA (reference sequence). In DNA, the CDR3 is TGCAGTGCTAGAGAGGACATAGCTGGAAACACCATATATTTT. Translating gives CSAREDIAGNTIYF.

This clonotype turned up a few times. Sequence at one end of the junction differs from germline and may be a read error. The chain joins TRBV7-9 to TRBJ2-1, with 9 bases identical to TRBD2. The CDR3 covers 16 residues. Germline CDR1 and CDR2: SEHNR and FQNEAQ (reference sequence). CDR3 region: CVSSFSGGVSYNEQFF. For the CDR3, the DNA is TGTGTCAGCAGCTTTAGCGGGGGCGTCTCCTACAATGAGCAGTTCTTC.

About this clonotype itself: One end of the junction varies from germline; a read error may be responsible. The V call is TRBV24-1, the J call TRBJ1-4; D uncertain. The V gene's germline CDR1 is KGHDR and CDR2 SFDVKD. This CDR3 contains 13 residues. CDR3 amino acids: CATSDLLTVGERF. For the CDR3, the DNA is TGTGCCACCAGTGATTTGTTGACGGTGGGAGAGAGGTTT.

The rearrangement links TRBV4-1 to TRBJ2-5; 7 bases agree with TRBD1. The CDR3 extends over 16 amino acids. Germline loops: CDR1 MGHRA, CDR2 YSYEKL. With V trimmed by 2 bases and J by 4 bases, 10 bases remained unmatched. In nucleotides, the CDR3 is TGCGCCAGCAGCCAAAACCCGACAGGGTTCTCAGAGACCCAGTACTTC. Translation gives CASSQNPTGFSETQYF.

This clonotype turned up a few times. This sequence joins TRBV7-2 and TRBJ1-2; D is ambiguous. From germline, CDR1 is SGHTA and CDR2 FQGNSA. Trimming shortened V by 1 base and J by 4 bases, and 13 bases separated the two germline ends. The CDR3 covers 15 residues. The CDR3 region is CASSLDPGRSYGYTF. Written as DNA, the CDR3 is TGTGCCAGCAGCTTAGATCCGGGAAGGAGCTATGGCTACACCTTC.

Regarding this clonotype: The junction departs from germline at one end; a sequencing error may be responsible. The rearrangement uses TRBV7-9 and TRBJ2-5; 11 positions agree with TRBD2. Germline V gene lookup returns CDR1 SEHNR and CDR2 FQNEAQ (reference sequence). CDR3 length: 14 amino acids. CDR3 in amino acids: CASSFAGLAGLINF. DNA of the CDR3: TGTGCCAGCAGCTTTGCCGGACTAGCGGGTCTTATAAACTTC.

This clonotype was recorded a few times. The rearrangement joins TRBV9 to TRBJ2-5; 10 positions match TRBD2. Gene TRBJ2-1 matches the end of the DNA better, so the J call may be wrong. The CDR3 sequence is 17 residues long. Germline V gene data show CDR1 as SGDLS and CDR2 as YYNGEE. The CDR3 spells CASSVVPPTSGPNEQFF. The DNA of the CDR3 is TGTGCCAGCAGCGTAGTCCCCCCGACTAGCGGGCCCAATGAGCAGTTCTTC.

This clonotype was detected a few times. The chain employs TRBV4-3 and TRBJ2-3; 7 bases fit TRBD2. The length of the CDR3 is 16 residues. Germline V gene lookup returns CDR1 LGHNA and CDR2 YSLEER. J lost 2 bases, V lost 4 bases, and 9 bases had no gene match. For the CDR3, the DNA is TGCGCCAGCAGCCTTGCTAGCGGAGTATTCACAGATACGCAGTATTTT. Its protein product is CASSLASGVFTDTQYF.

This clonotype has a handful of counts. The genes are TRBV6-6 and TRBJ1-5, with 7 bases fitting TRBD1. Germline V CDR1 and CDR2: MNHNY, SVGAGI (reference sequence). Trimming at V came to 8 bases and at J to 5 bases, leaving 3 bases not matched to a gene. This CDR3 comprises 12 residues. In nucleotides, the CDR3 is TGTGCCAGCGTAACAGGGGATCAGCCCCAGCATTTT. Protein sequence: CASVTGDQPQHF.

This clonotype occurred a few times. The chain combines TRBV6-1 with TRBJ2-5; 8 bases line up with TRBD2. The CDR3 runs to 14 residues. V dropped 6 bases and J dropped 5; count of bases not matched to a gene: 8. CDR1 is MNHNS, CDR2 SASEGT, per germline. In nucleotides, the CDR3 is TGTGCCAGCAGCGGAGCGGGGGTTGCGGAGACCCAGTACTTC. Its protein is CASSGAGVAETQYF.

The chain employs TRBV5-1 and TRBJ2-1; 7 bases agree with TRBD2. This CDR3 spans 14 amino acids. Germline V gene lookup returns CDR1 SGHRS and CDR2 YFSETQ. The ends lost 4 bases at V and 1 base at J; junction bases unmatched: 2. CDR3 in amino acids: CASSRGESYNEQFF. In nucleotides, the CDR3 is TGCGCCAGCAGCCGGGGGGAGTCCTACAATGAGCAGTTCTTC.

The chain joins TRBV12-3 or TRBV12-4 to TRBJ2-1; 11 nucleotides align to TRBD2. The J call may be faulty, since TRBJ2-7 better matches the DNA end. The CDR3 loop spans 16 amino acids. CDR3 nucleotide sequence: TGTGCCAGCAGTCGACGACTAGCGGGGATTACCTACGAGCAGTACTTC. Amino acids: CASSRRLAGITYEQYF.

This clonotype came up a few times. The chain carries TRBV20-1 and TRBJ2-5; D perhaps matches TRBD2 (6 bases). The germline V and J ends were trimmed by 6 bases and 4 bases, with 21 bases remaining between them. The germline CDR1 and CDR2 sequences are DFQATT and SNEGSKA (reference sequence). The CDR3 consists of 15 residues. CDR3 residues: CSAPNMAGPRETQYF. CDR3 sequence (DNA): TGCAGTGCCCCGAACATGGCGGGGCCCCGAGAGACCCAGTACTTC.

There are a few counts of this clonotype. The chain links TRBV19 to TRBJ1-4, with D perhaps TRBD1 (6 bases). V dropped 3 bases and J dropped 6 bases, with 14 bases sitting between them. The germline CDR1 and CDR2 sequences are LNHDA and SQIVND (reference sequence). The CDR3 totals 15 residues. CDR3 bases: TGTGCCAGTAGTATGGTGAGGGGGTTGGATGAAAAACTGTTTTTT. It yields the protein CASSMVRGLDEKLFF.

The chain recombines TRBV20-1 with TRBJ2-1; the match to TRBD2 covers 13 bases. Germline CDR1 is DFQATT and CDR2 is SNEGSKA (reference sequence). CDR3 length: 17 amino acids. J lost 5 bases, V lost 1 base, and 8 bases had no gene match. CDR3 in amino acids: CSARGLAGGPEDNEQFF. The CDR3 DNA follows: TGCAGTGCTAGAGGACTAGCGGGGGGCCCAGAGGACAATGAGCAGTTCTTC.